This T cell receptor (beta chain) was identified during a study of tumor-infiltrating lymphocytes in oesophageal squamous cell carcinoma. MiXCR, applied by TCRdb to the PCR reads, yields one record per CDR3 protein. Here the sample spans approximately 19,000 distinct CDR3 sequences, 50% being singletons. CDR1 is MNHEY and CDR2 is SMNVEV in the germline V gene (reference sequence). This CDR3 contains 15 residues. Concerning this clonotype: One junction end does not reproduce the germline sequence, and a read error may be involved.

Input material: esophageal tumor tissue. This chain links TRBV27 with TRBJ1-6; D may be TRBD1 (5 bases). The sequence came from a male donor with esophageal squamous cell carcinoma. The CDR3 nucleotides read TGTGACAGCAGGCCCGGGACCTCATCGATAAACATTCAGTACTTT. Its protein is CDSRPGTSSINIQYF.